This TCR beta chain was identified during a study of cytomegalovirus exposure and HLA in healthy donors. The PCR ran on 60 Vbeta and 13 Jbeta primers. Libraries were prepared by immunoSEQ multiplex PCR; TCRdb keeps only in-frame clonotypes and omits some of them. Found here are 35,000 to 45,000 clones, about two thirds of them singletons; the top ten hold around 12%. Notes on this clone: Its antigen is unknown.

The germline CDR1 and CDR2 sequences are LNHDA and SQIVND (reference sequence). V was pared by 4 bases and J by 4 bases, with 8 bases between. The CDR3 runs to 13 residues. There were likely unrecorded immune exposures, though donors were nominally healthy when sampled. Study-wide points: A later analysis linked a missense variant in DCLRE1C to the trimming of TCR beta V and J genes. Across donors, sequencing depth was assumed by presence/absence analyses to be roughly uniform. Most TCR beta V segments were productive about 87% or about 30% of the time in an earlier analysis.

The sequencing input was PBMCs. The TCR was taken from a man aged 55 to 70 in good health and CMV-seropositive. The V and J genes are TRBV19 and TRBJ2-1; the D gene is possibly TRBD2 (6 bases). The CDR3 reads CASSRRGYNEQFF. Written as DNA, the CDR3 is TGTGCCAGTAGTAGGAGGGGTTACAATGAGCAGTTCTTC.